This entry concerns a single T cell receptor (beta chain). The record originates from a study of control samples from healthy donors and cancer patients. From germline, CDR1 is SGDLS and CDR2 YYNGEE. The CDR3 has 15 residues. V lost 0 bases, J lost 1 base, and 7 bases lay in between. Sequencing used immunoSEQ multiplex PCR; TCRdb keeps in-frame clones, though not all of them. Of 150,000 to 190,000 clones in the sample, roughly 92% are singletons; the top ten hold about 2.4%. The chain uses TRBV9 and TRBJ2-2, with a possible D match to TRBD1 (5 bases). Sequenced input: blood. The source is a man over 45 in good health. CDR3 sequence reads: CASSVERGNTGELFF. The CDR3, as DNA: TGTGCCAGCAGCGTAGAAAGGGGGAACACCGGGGAGCTGTTTTTT.